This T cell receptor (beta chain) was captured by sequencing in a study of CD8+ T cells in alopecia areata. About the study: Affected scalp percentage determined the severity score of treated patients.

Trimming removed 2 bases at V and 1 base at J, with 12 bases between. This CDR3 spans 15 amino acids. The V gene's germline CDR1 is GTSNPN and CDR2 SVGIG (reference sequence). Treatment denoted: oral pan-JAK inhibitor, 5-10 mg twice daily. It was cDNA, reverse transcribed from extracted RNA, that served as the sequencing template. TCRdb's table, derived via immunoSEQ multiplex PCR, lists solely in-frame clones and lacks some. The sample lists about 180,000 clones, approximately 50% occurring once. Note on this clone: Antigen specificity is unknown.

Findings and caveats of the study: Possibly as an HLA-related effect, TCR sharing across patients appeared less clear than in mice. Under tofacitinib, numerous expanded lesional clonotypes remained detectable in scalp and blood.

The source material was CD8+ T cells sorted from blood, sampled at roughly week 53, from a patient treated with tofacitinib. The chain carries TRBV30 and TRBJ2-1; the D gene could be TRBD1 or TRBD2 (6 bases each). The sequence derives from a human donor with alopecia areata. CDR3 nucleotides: TGTGCCTGGAGTAGTACGGGGGCATCCTACAATGAGCAGTTCTTC. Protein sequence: CAWSSTGASYNEQFF.